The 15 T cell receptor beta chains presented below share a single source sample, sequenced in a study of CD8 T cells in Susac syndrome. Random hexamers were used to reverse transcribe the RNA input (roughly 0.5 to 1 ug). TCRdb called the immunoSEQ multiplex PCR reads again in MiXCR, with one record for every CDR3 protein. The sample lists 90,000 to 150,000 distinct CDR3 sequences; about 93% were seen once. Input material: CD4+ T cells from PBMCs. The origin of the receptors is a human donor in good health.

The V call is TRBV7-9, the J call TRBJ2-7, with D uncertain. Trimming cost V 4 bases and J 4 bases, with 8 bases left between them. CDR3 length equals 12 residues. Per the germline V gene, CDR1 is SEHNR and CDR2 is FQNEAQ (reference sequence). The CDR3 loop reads CASSSQQYEQYF. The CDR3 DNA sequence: TGTGCCAGCAGCTCACAACAATACGAGCAGTACTTC.

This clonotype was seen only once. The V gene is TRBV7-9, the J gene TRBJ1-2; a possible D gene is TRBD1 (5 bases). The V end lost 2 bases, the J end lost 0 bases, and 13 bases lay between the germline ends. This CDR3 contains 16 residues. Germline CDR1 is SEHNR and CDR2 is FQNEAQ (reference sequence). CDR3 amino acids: CASSLFAGETNYGYTF. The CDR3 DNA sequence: TGTGCCAGCAGCTTATTCGCGGGGGAGACTAACTATGGCTACACCTTC.

CDR3 residues: CSARDMRGVSGEQFF. The DNA for the CDR3 is TGCAGTGCTAGAGATATGAGGGGGGTTTCAGGGGAGCAGTTCTTC. The chain uses TRBV20-1 and TRBJ2-1; D possibly matches TRBD1 or TRBD2 (6 bases each). V lost 0 bases, J lost 10 bases, and 19 bases lay in between. The germline gives CDR1 DFQATT, CDR2 SNEGSKA (reference sequence). The CDR3 runs 15 residues.

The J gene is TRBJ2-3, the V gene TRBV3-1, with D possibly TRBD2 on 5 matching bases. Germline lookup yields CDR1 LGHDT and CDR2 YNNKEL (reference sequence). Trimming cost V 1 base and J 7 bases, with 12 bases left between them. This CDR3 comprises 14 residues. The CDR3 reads CASSQGRRRYTQYF. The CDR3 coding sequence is TGTGCCAGCAGCCAAGGGAGGCGGCGCTATACGCAGTATTTT.

This CDR3 reads CASSSTTSYEQYF. The CDR3 DNA is TGTGCCAGCAGCTCCACTACATCTTACGAGCAGTACTTC. The chain links TRBV11-2 to TRBJ2-7; D not resolved. Germline loops: CDR1 SGHAT, CDR2 FQNNGV. V was clipped by 4 bases and J by 4 bases, with 11 bases between them. The CDR3 is 13 amino acids.

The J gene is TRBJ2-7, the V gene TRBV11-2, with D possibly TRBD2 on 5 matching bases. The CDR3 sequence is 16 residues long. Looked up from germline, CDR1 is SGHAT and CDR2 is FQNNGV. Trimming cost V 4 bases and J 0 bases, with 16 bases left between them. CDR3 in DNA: TGTGCCAGCAGCTCCAAGACGGGGATGGGCTCCTACGAGCAGTACTTC. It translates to CASSSKTGMGSYEQYF.

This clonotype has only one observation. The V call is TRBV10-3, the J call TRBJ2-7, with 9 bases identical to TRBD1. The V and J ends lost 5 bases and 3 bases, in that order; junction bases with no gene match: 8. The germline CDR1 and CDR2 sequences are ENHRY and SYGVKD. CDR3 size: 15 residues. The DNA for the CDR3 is TGTGCCATCAGTACGCCGGACAGGGGAGGCTACGAGCAGTACTTC. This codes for CAISTPDRGGYEQYF.

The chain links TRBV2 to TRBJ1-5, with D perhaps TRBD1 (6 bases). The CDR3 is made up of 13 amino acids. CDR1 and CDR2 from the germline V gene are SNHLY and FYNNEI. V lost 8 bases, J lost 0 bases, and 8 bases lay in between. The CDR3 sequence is CASGQHSNQPQHF. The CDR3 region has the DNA TGTGCCAGCGGACAGCATAGCAATCAGCCCCAGCATTTT. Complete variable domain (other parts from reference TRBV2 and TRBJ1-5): EPEVTQTPSHQVTQMGQEVILRCVPISNHLYFYWYRQILGQKVEFLVSFYNNEISEKSEIFDDQFSVERPDGSNFTLKIRSTKLEDSAMYFCASGQHSNQPQHFGDGTRLSIL.

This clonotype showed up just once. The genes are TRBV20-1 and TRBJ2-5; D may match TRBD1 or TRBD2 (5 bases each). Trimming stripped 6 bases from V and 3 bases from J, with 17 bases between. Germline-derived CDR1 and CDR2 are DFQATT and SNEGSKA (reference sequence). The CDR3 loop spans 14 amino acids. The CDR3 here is CSAPWWGREETQYF. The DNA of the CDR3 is TGCAGTGCCCCCTGGTGGGGGAGAGAAGAGACCCAGTACTTC.

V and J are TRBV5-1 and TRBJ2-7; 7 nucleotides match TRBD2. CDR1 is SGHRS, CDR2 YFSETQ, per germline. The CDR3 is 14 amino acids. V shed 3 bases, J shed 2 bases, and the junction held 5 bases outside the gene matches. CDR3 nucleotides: TGCGCCAGCAGCTGGACCGGGACTACCTACGAGCAGTACTTC. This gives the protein CASSWTGTTYEQYF.

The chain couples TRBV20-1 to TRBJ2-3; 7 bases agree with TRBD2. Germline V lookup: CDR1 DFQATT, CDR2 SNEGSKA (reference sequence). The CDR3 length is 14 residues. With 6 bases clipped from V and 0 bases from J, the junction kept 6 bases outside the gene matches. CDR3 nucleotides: TGCAGTGCGCCTCCTAGCGGTAGCACAGATACGCAGTATTTT. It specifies CSAPPSGSTDTQYF.

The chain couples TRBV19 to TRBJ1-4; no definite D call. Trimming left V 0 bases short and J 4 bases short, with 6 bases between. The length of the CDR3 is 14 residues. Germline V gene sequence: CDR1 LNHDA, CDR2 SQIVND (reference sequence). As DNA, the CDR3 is TGTGCCAGTAGTATAGAGACGTTTAATGAAAAACTGTTTTTT. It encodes CASSIETFNEKLFF.

The DNA for the CDR3 is TGTGCCAGTAGTTCACGGACTAGCGGGAGTTTAAAGACCCAGTACTTC. Protein product: CASSSRTSGSLKTQYF. The chain has TRBV19 and TRBJ2-5; 13 bases fit TRBD2. The length of the CDR3 is 16 residues. CDR1 and CDR2 (germline): LNHDA, SQIVND (reference sequence). V dropped 5 bases and J dropped 6; count of bases not matched to a gene: 9.

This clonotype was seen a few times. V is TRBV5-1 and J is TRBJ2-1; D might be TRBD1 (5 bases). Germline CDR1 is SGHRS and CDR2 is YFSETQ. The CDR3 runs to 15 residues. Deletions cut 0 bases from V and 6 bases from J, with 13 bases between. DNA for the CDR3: TGCGCCAGCAGCTTGGAGGGGCTACCACGCAATGAGCAGTTCTTC. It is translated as CASSLEGLPRNEQFF.

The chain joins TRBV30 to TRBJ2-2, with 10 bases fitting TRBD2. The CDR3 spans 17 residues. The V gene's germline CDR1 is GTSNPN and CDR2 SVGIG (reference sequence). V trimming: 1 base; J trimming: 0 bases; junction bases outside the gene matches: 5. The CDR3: CAWSAPGLASNTGELFF. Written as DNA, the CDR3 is TGTGCCTGGAGTGCGCCGGGACTAGCGTCGAACACCGGGGAGCTGTTTTTT.